These 27 T cell receptor beta chains were sequenced from one sample in a study of T cells after yellow fever vaccination. MiXCR, applied by TCRdb to the 5' RACE reads, yields one record per CDR3 protein. The data show around 320,000 distinct CDR3 sequences, roughly 10% seen once. The specimen comprised CD4+ T cells sorted from PBMCs, sampled 45 days after the yellow fever booster vaccination. The receptors were gathered from a man younger than 35 who received the YFV17D yellow fever vaccine.

This clonotype was recorded a few times. The rearrangement joins TRBV6-2 or TRBV6-3 to TRBJ1-1; D call uncertain. The CDR3 loop spans 12 amino acids. Trimming took 2 bases from V and 8 from J, leaving 9 bases between them. Germline V lookup: CDR1 MNHEY, CDR2 SVGEGT. The CDR3, as DNA: TGTGCCAGCAGTTACGGTAACCTGGAAGCTTTCTTT. It encodes CASSYGNLEAFF.

There are a few counts of this clonotype. This rearrangement joins TRBV28 to TRBJ2-7; perhaps D is TRBD1 or TRBD2 (6 bases each). The V end lost 7 bases, the J end lost 2 bases, and 18 bases lay between the germline ends. Germline V gives CDR1 MDHEN, CDR2 SYDVKM. This CDR3 is built from 15 residues. CDR3 in amino acids: CASTGGPGSTYEQYV. The DNA for the CDR3 is TGTGCCAGCACCGGGGGCCCGGGCAGCACCTACGAGCAGTACGTC.

This chain links TRBV27 with TRBJ2-1, with 7 bases aligning to TRBD2. V was pared by 0 bases and J by 3 bases, with 5 bases of the junction left unmatched. CDR1 is MNHEY, CDR2 SMNVEV, per germline (reference sequence). The CDR3 spans 16 residues. The CDR3 sequence is CASSLSGGGNYNEQFF. In DNA form, the CDR3 reads TGTGCCAGCAGTTTATCGGGGGGGGGAAACTACAATGAGCAGTTCTTC.

This clonotype was recorded at least ten times. This chain links TRBV7-9 with TRBJ2-5; TRBD2 matches at 7 bases. The CDR3 runs 13 residues. V gave up 0 bases and J gave up 5 bases; unmatched junction bases: 0. CDR1 is SEHNR, CDR2 FQNEAQ, per germline (reference sequence). The CDR3 DNA follows: TGTGCCAGCAGCTTAGCCGGGGGGGAGACCCAGTACTTC. It is translated as CASSLAGGETQYF.

The DNA of the CDR3 is TGTGCCAGCAGCGAAAGGGACAGTTTGATCTCTGGGGCCAACGTCCTGACTTTC. Its translation is CASSERDSLISGANVLTF. This chain connects TRBV7-9 to TRBJ2-6; TRBD1 matches 7 bases. The CDR3 is made up of 18 amino acids. J was trimmed by 0 bases and V by 5 bases; bases with no gene match: 10. Germline lookup yields CDR1 SEHNR and CDR2 FQNEAQ (reference sequence).

The V and J genes are TRBV2 and TRBJ2-3; D might be TRBD1 or TRBD2, each matching 5 bases. This CDR3 is 14 amino acids long. Trimming removed 5 bases from V and 2 bases from J, with 11 bases in between. CDR1 is SNHLY, CDR2 FYNNEI, per germline. The CDR3 DNA sequence: TGTGCCAGCAGTCGAGGGACCTTCACAGATACGCAGTATTTT. Translating gives CASSRGTFTDTQYF.

The chain has TRBV12-3 or TRBV12-4 and TRBJ2-7; 9 nucleotides align to TRBD2. The CDR3 extends over 16 amino acids. The V gene end was trimmed by 1 base and the J gene end by 6 bases; junction bases not matched to a gene: 10. The CDR3 region has the DNA TGTGCCAGCAGTTTAGGTAGCGGGGGTTGGACGGGCGAGCAGTACTTC. It yields the protein CASSLGSGGWTGEQYF.

The table lists this clonotype with a few counts. The rearrangement joins TRBV20-1 to TRBJ2-1, with D possibly matching TRBD1 (7 bases). Germline V gene data show CDR1 as DFQATT and CDR2 as SNEGSKA (reference sequence). CDR3 size: 14 residues. Trimming removed 6 bases from V and 1 base from J, with 13 bases in between. This chain's CDR3 is CSAPQGGSYNEQFF. The CDR3 bases are TGCAGTGCGCCCCAGGGGGGTTCCTACAATGAGCAGTTCTTC.

The rearrangement joins TRBV28 to TRBJ1-6; D uncertain. Per germline, CDR1 MDHEN and CDR2 SYDVKM. CDR3 length: 9 amino acids. Trimming shortened V by 6 bases and J by 13 bases, and 4 bases separated the two germline ends. CDR3 amino acids: CASRVPLHF. The CDR3 DNA reads TGTGCCAGCAGGGTGCCCCTCCACTTT. The whole variable domain, remainder taken from reference TRBV28 and TRBJ1-6, is DVKVTQSSRYLVKRTGEKVFLECVQDMDHENMFWYRQDPGLGLRLIYFSYDVKMKEKGDIPEGYSVSREKKERFSLILESASTNQTSMYLCASRVPLHFGNGTRLTVT.

This clonotype was counted between two and nine times. The V call is TRBV15, the J call TRBJ2-7; TRBD2 matches at 9 bases. The CDR3 is made up of 15 amino acids. V shed 4 bases and J 6 bases; nucleotides not matched to a gene: 10. Germline V lookup: CDR1 LNHNV, CDR2 YYDKDF (reference sequence). In DNA, the CDR3 is TGTGCCACCAGCAACGGACTAGCGCGGTCGGGCGAGCAGTACGTC. Residues: CATSNGLARSGEQYV.

This clonotype was seen repeatedly, ten times or more. V gene TRBV4-3 combines with J gene TRBJ2-2; possible D gene TRBD2, 5 bases. Germline values: CDR1 LGHNA, CDR2 YSLEER. This CDR3 has 14 residues. V was pared by 1 base and J by 5 bases, with 8 bases between. The CDR3 protein is CASSQVSGTGELFF. The CDR3, as DNA: TGCGCCAGCAGCCAAGTATCGGGGACCGGGGAGCTGTTTTTT.

V usage is TRBV5-1 and J usage is TRBJ2-7; unclear D gene. This CDR3 comprises 14 residues. V lost 4 bases and J 2 bases, leaving 13 bases between the germline ends. Per the germline V gene, CDR1 is SGHRS and CDR2 is YFSETQ. CDR3 in DNA: TGCGCCAGCAGCCCTCCGGGTCGAGCCTACGAGCAGTACTTC. The encoded protein is CASSPPGRAYEQYF.

In nucleotides, the CDR3 is TGTGCCAGTCGATCGCGAGGGGGAAGCACAGATACGCAGTATTTT. It codes for CASRSRGGSTDTQYF. The V and J genes are TRBV19 and TRBJ2-3, with D possibly matching TRBD1 (6 bases). Germline-derived CDR1 and CDR2 are LNHDA and SQIVND (reference sequence). The CDR3 runs 15 residues. V was clipped by 8 bases and J by 0 bases, with 15 bases between them.

This clonotype has more than one count but fewer than ten. The chain carries TRBV6-2 or TRBV6-3 and TRBJ1-2; 7 nucleotides line up with TRBD1. This CDR3 has 12 residues. Trimming took 4 bases from V and 12 from J; bases not matched to a gene: 8. Looked up from germline, CDR1 is MNHEY and CDR2 is SVGEGT. This chain's CDR3 is CASSLGQPYHTF. CDR3 DNA sequence: TGTGCCAGCAGTTTGGGACAGCCCTATCACACCTTC.

This clonotype was counted only a few times. The DNA for the CDR3 is TGCAGTGCTAGAGAAGGGGTTCATTCACCCCTCCACTTT. It codes for CSAREGVHSPLHF. V gene TRBV20-1 combines with J gene TRBJ1-6; tentative D call: TRBD1 (5 bases). Germline CDR1 DFQATT, CDR2 SNEGSKA (reference sequence). Trimming removed 0 bases at V and 8 bases at J, with 8 bases between. The length of the CDR3 is 13 residues.

The chain recombines TRBV19 with TRBJ1-2, with D perhaps TRBD1 (5 bases). Germline V gene sequence: CDR1 LNHDA, CDR2 SQIVND (reference sequence). This CDR3 is 13 amino acids long. V was shortened by 7 bases and J by 7 bases, with 16 bases between the two germline ends. The CDR3 sequence is CASIPTGLGGYTF. CDR3 DNA sequence: TGTGCCAGTATACCCACAGGCTTGGGTGGCTACACCTTC.

In its sample, this clonotype was seen a few times. The CDR3 spells CASWDGANVLTF. As DNA, the CDR3 is TGTGCCAGCTGGGACGGGGCCAACGTCCTGACTTTC. The chain joins TRBV28 to TRBJ2-6, with D tentatively TRBD1 or TRBD2 (5 bases each). Germline lookup yields CDR1 MDHEN and CDR2 SYDVKM. Trimming took 8 bases from V and 4 from J, leaving 6 bases between them. This CDR3 is built from 12 residues.

The V gene is TRBV5-1, the J gene TRBJ2-3; TRBD1 might be the D (5 bases). This CDR3 region has 15 residues. V was pared by 2 bases and J by 2 bases, with 12 bases between. Germline values: CDR1 SGHRS, CDR2 YFSETQ. The CDR3 DNA sequence: TGCGCCAGCAGCTTACAGGAAATGTCCACAGATACGCAGTATTTT. Translated: CASSLQEMSTDTQYF.

The sample holds a few counts of this clonotype. This rearrangement joins TRBV4-3 to TRBJ1-2, with D perhaps TRBD1 (5 bases). CDR1 LGHNA and CDR2 YSLEER come from the germline V gene. Trimming cost V 3 bases and J 2 bases, with 13 bases left between them. CDR3 length equals 15 residues. The CDR3 nucleotides read TGCGCCAGCAGCCAGGACTCGGGGCAGAACTATGGCTACACCTTC. Encoded protein: CASSQDSGQNYGYTF.

The chain recombines TRBV27 with TRBJ2-5; 12 bases are shared with TRBD2. The CDR3 runs 18 residues. Unmatched junction bases numbered 14, after V lost 5 bases and J lost 4 bases. Germline-derived CDR1 and CDR2 are MNHEY and SMNVEV (reference sequence). The CDR3 region has the DNA TGTGCCAGCAGTACCCCTAGCGGGGGGGCGAGTAGGGGAGAGACCCAGTACTTC. Translating it yields CASSTPSGGASRGETQYF.

The chain links TRBV20-1 to TRBJ1-2, with 7 bases matching TRBD1. Germline assignment: CDR1 DFQATT and CDR2 SNEGSKA (reference sequence). V trimming: 4 bases; J trimming: 8 bases; junction bases outside the gene matches: 10. This CDR3 comprises 13 residues. The CDR3 DNA reads TGCAGTGCTAACCGACAGGGCAGCGGAGGCTACACCTTC. Residues: CSANRQGSGGYTF.

At least ten counts were recorded for this clonotype. The V call is TRBV29-1, the J call TRBJ2-7, with 7 bases matching TRBD1. J gave up 0 bases and V 6 bases, and 5 bases lay outside the gene matches. This CDR3 is built from 13 residues. Germline CDR1 is SQVTM and CDR2 is ANQGSEA. Written as DNA, the CDR3 is TGCAGCGTGGGACAGCAAAACTCCTACGAGCAGTACTTC. This codes for CSVGQQNSYEQYF.

V usage is TRBV7-2 and J usage is TRBJ1-2, with D perhaps TRBD1 (5 bases). Per the germline V gene, CDR1 is SGHTA and CDR2 is FQGNSA. Trimming removed 8 bases at V and 6 bases at J, with 19 bases between. CDR3 length: 14 amino acids. DNA of the CDR3: TGTGCCAGCGGCGAATACGCCAGGGAGGATGGCTACACCTTC. This gives the protein CASGEYAREDGYTF.

Many counts were recorded for this clonotype. CDR3 coding DNA: TGTGCCAGCTCACCACTGGCGCCAGGAGCACTAGCCAAAAACATTCAGTACTTC. Translation gives CASSPLAPGALAKNIQYF. This sequence joins TRBV18 and TRBJ2-4; D is ambiguous. This CDR3 has 18 residues. V lost 1 base and J lost 0, with 16 bases in between. Germline CDR1 and CDR2: KGHSH and LQKENI.

The chain joins TRBV20-1 to TRBJ2-3, with D perhaps matching TRBD2 (6 bases). Germline assignment: CDR1 DFQATT and CDR2 SNEGSKA (reference sequence). Trimming stripped 6 bases from V and 0 bases from J, with 13 bases between. The CDR3 is 14 residues long. CDR3 DNA: TGCAGTGCCTCTACCGGGACTAGCACAGATACGCAGTATTTT. Its protein product is CSASTGTSTDTQYF.

This clonotype came up a few times. V is TRBV7-9 and J is TRBJ2-1; D is possibly TRBD1 (5 bases). This CDR3 has 15 amino acids. CDR1 is SEHNR and CDR2 is FQNEAQ in the germline V gene (reference sequence). V lost 5 bases and J 2 bases, leaving 13 bases between the germline ends. In nucleotides, the CDR3 is TGTGCCAGCAGCCCGAAGGGGTGGCCCTACAATGAGCAGTTCTTC. Its protein product is CASSPKGWPYNEQFF. Combining the CDR3 with reference TRBV7-9 and TRBJ2-1 gives the whole variable domain DTGVSQNPRHKITKRGQNVTFRCDPISEHNRLYWYRQTLGQGPEFLTYFQNEAQLEKSRLLSDRFSAERPKGSFSTLEIQRTEQGDSAMYLCASSPKGWPYNEQFFGPGTRLTVL.

This clonotype has a handful of counts. In DNA, the CDR3 is TGCGCCAGCAGCCGAAGCCTGACACGGGACAATCAGCCCCAGCATTTT. Protein product: CASSRSLTRDNQPQHF. The J gene is TRBJ1-5, the V gene TRBV4-1; D gene ambiguous. Germline-derived CDR1 and CDR2 are MGHRA and YSYEKL. CDR3 size: 16 residues. The germline V and J ends were trimmed by 4 bases and 3 bases, with 16 bases remaining between them.